The 24 T cell receptor beta chains listed next were all sequenced from one sample in a study of cytomegalovirus exposure and HLA in healthy donors. Amplification used 60 Vbeta primers and 13 Jbeta primers. This table comes from immunoSEQ multiplex PCR, and its TCRdb copy is limited to in-frame clones, with some not included. The sample comprises about 160,000 clones, around 63% of which are singletons, and around 4.3% rests with the top ten. Material for sequencing was PBMCs. The receptors were gathered from a woman under 30 in good health and CMV-seropositive.

Points on this clone: The junction departs from germline at one end; a sequencing error may be responsible. In the same sample, other DNA sequences code for this CDR3. The CDR3 DNA sequence: TGTGCCAGCAGCATAGGACAGAAAACTAATTCCCCCCTCCACTTT. It codes for CASSIGQKTNSPLHF. The J gene is TRBJ1-6, the V gene TRBV7-2; weak D call: TRBD1 (6 bases). Per germline, CDR1 SGHTA and CDR2 FQGNSA. CDR3 length equals 15 residues.

The chain recombines TRBV29-1 with TRBJ2-5, with 9 positions matching TRBD1. Germline lookup yields CDR1 SQVTM and CDR2 ANQGSEA. This CDR3 spans 13 amino acids. After removal of 8 bases from V and 5 bases from J, the junction contained 9 bases not matched to a gene. The chain's CDR3 is CSTGRTGAETQYF. CDR3 DNA: TGCAGCACCGGTCGGACAGGGGCGGAGACCCAGTACTTC.

The V call is TRBV12-5, the J call TRBJ2-5; 11 bases map to TRBD2. The CDR3 has 16 amino acids. V lost 5 bases and J lost 5; bases outside the gene matches: 10. The germline V gene has CDR1 LGHNT and CDR2 FRNRAP. CDR3 nucleotide sequence: TGTGCTAGTGGTCCCGGGACTAGCGGATTCGGGGAGACCCAGTACTTC. The encoded protein is CASGPGTSGFGETQYF.

Written as DNA, the CDR3 is TGTGCCAGCAGCTTACGTGCGCCCATTCAGTACTTC. This encodes CASSLRAPIQYF. This sequence joins TRBV13 and TRBJ2-4; D unresolved. This CDR3 is built from 12 residues. V lost 2 bases to trimming and J lost 9 bases, with 8 bases between them. Germline V gene lookup returns CDR1 PRHDT and CDR2 FYEKMQ (reference sequence).

The rearrangement uses TRBV5-1 and TRBJ2-1, with 9 nucleotides matching TRBD1. The germline CDR1 and CDR2 sequences are SGHRS and YFSETQ. V dropped 0 bases and J dropped 6; count of bases not matched to a gene: 7. The CDR3 is 16 residues long. The CDR3 loop is CASSLVGQGNFNEQFF. For the CDR3, the DNA is TGCGCCAGCAGCTTGGTAGGACAGGGGAACTTCAATGAGCAGTTCTTC. Variable domain in full (rest from reference TRBV5-1 and TRBJ2-1): KAGVTQTPRYLIKTRGQQVTLSCSPISGHRSVSWYQQTPGQGLQFLFEYFSETQRNKGNFPGRFSGRQFSNSRSEMNVSTLELGDSALYLCASSLVGQGNFNEQFFGPGTRLTVL.

This clone was seen just once. The same CDR3 is also encoded by other DNA sequences in this sample. DNA for the CDR3: TGTGCCTGGAGGTTAACAGGGGGATCACCCCTCCACTTT. Protein product: CAWRLTGGSPLHF. The chain recombines TRBV30 with TRBJ1-6; 8 nucleotides align to TRBD1. V was pared by 3 bases and J by 10 bases, with 5 bases of the junction left unmatched. The germline V gene encodes CDR1 GTSNPN and CDR2 SVGIG (reference sequence). This CDR3 has 13 amino acids.

The sample holds a few counts of this clone. The chain uses TRBV27 and TRBJ2-7; D is unresolved. V lost 2 bases and J lost 0, with 5 bases in between. This CDR3 spans 13 amino acids. Germline V gives CDR1 MNHEY, CDR2 SMNVEV (reference sequence). CDR3 bases: TGTGCCAGCAGTTTACAGGACTCCTACGAGCAGTACTTC. Its protein product is CASSLQDSYEQYF.

The chain uses TRBV6-1 and TRBJ2-7, with TRBD2 as a possible D gene (7 bases). Germline V gives CDR1 MNHNS, CDR2 SASEGT. The V gene lost 7 bases and the J gene lost 5 bases, with 15 bases spanning the gap. This CDR3 contains 13 residues. The CDR3 region is CASKIGGGDEQYF. In DNA form, the CDR3 reads TGTGCCAGCAAAATAGGGGGGGGCGACGAGCAGTACTTC.

The rearrangement joins TRBV28 to TRBJ1-1, with D unclear. There are 16 residues in the CDR3. Per germline, CDR1 MDHEN and CDR2 SYDVKM. The germline V and J ends were trimmed by 6 bases and 4 bases, with 21 bases remaining between them. The CDR3 nucleotides read TGTGCCAGCAGCTCTCCTTTGGGCAGCTCCGTCACTGAAGCTTTCTTT. This encodes CASSSPLGSSVTEAFF.

This clone was picked up a small number of times. The chain employs TRBV7-2 and TRBJ1-2, with 7 nucleotides matching TRBD1. This CDR3 contains 15 residues. Germline V gene data show CDR1 as SGHTA and CDR2 as FQGNSA. Trimming took 5 bases from V and 2 from J; bases not matched to a gene: 8. The chain's CDR3 is CASSIQTGRNYGYTF. DNA for the CDR3: TGTGCCAGCAGCATCCAGACAGGGAGGAACTATGGCTACACCTTC.

The CDR3 DNA reads as TGTGCCAGCAGCCCCGGACAGGGGGCAGGCTACACCTTC. It translates to CASSPGQGAGYTF. The chain links TRBV7-3 to TRBJ1-2, with 11 positions matching TRBD1. The CDR3 extends over 13 amino acids. V shed 5 bases, J shed 8 bases, and the junction held 4 bases outside the gene matches. Germline V gives CDR1 SGHTA, CDR2 FQGTGA.

About this clone itself: This same CDR3 is encoded by further DNA sequences in the sample. The rearrangement joins TRBV18 to TRBJ1-1; D might be TRBD1 (5 bases). The CDR3 extends over 15 amino acids. With 6 bases removed from V and 2 bases from J, the gap between germline ends came to 16 bases. Germline V gives CDR1 KGHSH, CDR2 LQKENI. The CDR3: CASSPTLQENTEAFF. Written as DNA, the CDR3 is TGTGCCAGCTCTCCCACCCTACAGGAAAACACTGAAGCTTTCTTT.

The chain has TRBV7-9 and TRBJ2-7, with TRBD2 matching over 13 bases. This CDR3 has 14 residues. Germline CDR1 SEHNR, CDR2 FQNEAQ (reference sequence). The J segment lost 7 bases and the V segment lost 4 bases, leaving 4 bases of the junction unmatched. The DNA for the CDR3 is TGTGCCAGCAGCTCTGGACTAGCGGGAGAAGAGCAGTACTTC. Its protein is CASSSGLAGEEQYF.

V gene TRBV4-1 combines with J gene TRBJ1-2, with 7 bases aligning to TRBD1. In germline, CDR1 is MGHRA, CDR2 YSYEKL. CDR3 length: 14 residues. With 4 bases clipped from V and 3 bases from J, the junction kept 5 bases outside the gene matches. The CDR3 nucleotides are TGCGCCAGCAGCCTTCCCACAGGGGACTATGGCTACACCTTC. As protein: CASSLPTGDYGYTF.

This chain links TRBV25-1 with TRBJ1-1; possibly TRBD1 for D (5 bases). V was trimmed by 8 bases and J by 1 base, leaving 14 bases between them. The V gene's germline CDR1 is MGHDK and CDR2 SYGVNS. The CDR3 totals 14 residues. CDR3 bases: TGTGCCAGCGCGAAGGCGGGGACGAACACTGAAGCTTTCTTT. This translates into CASAKAGTNTEAFF.

J is TRBJ2-3 and V is TRBV27, with 9 bases fitting TRBD2. In germline, CDR1 is MNHEY, CDR2 SMNVEV (reference sequence). The CDR3 runs 15 residues. V gave up 2 bases and J gave up 5 bases; unmatched junction bases: 5. The CDR3 DNA follows: TGTGCCAGCAGTTTACGTGCGGGAGGGTTAGATACGCAGTATTTT. This codes for CASSLRAGGLDTQYF.

The J gene is TRBJ2-2, the V gene TRBV7-9, with 7 bases matching TRBD1. CDR1 is SEHNR and CDR2 is FQNEAQ in the germline V gene (reference sequence). The CDR3 contains 16 residues. J gave up 1 base and V 4 bases, and 6 bases lay outside the gene matches. CDR3 region: CASSSPPGGNTGELFF. CDR3 DNA sequence: TGTGCCAGCAGCTCCCCTCCAGGGGGGAACACCGGGGAGCTGTTTTTT. Combining the CDR3 with reference TRBV7-9 and TRBJ2-2 gives the whole variable domain DTGVSQNPRHKITKRGQNVTFRCDPISEHNRLYWYRQTLGQGPEFLTYFQNEAQLEKSRLLSDRFSAERPKGSFSTLEIQRTEQGDSAMYLCASSSPPGGNTGELFFGEGSRLTVL.

The V and J genes are TRBV13 and TRBJ1-6; a possible D gene is TRBD1 (6 bases). There are 16 residues in the CDR3. V was clipped by 5 bases and J by 6 bases, with 17 bases between them. Germline-derived CDR1 and CDR2 are PRHDT and FYEKMQ (reference sequence). The CDR3, as DNA: TGTGCCAGCAGCCAGAACAGGGCTATCAGTAATTCACCCCTCCACTTT. This sequence encodes CASSQNRAISNSPLHF.

The chain uses TRBV6-5 and TRBJ1-2; 8 bases agree with TRBD1. Germline CDR1 is MNHEY and CDR2 is SVGAGI. J was trimmed by 8 bases and V by 5 bases; bases with no gene match: 7. The CDR3 totals 13 residues. The CDR3 coding sequence is TGTGCCAGCAGTACAGGGACAGGTCTAGGCTACACCTTC. Translation gives CASSTGTGLGYTF.

V is TRBV4-1 and J is TRBJ1-5; D uncertain. Trimming cost V 0 bases and J 4 bases, with 13 bases left between them. Germline assignment: CDR1 MGHRA and CDR2 YSYEKL. This CDR3 region has 16 residues. The CDR3 DNA reads as TGCGCCAGCAGCCAAGAAACGACGGCAGCGAATCAGCCCCAGCATTTT. It specifies CASSQETTAANQPQHF.

This clone has more than one count but fewer than ten. The chain is built from TRBV5-1 and TRBJ2-1; D remains ambiguous. This CDR3 contains 14 residues. From germline, CDR1 is SGHRS and CDR2 YFSETQ. V lost 0 bases, J lost 9 bases, and 13 bases lay in between. In nucleotides, the CDR3 is TGCGCCAGCAGCTTGGAACCGCGCTACGGTGAGCAGTTCTTC. It codes for CASSLEPRYGEQFF.

The V call is TRBV18, the J call TRBJ1-5; D may be TRBD1 (6 bases). The germline CDR1 and CDR2 sequences are KGHSH and LQKENI. This CDR3 comprises 16 residues. Deletions cut 2 bases from V and 5 bases from J, with 16 bases between. The CDR3 protein is CASSPTGTTRYQPQHF. The CDR3 DNA follows: TGTGCCAGCTCACCAACCGGGACAACGAGGTATCAGCCCCAGCATTTT. Complete variable domain (other parts from reference TRBV18 and TRBJ1-5): NAGVMQNPRHLVRRRGQEARLRCSPMKGHSHVYWYRQLPEEGLKFMVYLQKENIIDESGMPKERFSAEFPKEGPSILRIQQVVRGDSAAYFCASSPTGTTRYQPQHFGDGTRLSIL.

This chain connects TRBV28 to TRBJ1-5, with D possibly being TRBD1 (6 bases). Germline V gene sequence: CDR1 MDHEN, CDR2 SYDVKM. V lost 5 bases to trimming and J lost 9 bases, with 17 bases between them. The CDR3 totals 14 residues. The CDR3 region is CASSTRDTFPPQHF. For the CDR3, the DNA is TGTGCCAGCAGTACCCGGGACACTTTCCCGCCCCAGCATTTT.

This chain uses TRBV30 with TRBJ1-2; no reliable D call. V lost 2 bases and J lost 2, with 3 bases in between. The CDR3 is made up of 11 amino acids. Germline loops: CDR1 GTSNPN, CDR2 SVGIG (reference sequence). In DNA, the CDR3 is TGTGCCTGGAGTCTAAACTATGGCTACACCTTC. It codes for CAWSLNYGYTF.